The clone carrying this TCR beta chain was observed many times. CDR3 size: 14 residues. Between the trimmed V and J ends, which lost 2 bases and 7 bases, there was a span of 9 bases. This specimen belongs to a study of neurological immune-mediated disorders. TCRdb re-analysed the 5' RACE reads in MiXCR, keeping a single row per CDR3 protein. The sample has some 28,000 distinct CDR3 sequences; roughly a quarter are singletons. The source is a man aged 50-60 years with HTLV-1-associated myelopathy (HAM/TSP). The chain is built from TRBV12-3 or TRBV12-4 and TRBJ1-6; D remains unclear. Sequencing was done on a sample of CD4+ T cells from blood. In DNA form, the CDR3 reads TGTGCCAGCAGTTTACGGCGGGTAAATTCACCCCTCCACTTT. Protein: CASSLRRVNSPLHF.